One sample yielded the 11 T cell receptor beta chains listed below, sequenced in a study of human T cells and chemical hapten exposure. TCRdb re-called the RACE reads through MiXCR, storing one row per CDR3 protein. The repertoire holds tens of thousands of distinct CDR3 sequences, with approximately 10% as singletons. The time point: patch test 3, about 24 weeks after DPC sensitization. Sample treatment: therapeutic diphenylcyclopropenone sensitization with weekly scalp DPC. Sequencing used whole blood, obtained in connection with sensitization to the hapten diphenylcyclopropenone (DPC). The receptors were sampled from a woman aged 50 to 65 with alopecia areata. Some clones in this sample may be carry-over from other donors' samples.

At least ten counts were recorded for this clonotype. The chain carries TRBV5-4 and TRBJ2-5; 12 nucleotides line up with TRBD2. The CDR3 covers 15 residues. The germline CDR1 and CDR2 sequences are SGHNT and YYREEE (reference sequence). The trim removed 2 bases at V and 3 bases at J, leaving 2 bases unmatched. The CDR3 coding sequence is TGTGCCAGCAGCTTTAGACTAGCGGGAGAAGAGACCCAGTACTTC. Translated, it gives CASSFRLAGEETQYF.

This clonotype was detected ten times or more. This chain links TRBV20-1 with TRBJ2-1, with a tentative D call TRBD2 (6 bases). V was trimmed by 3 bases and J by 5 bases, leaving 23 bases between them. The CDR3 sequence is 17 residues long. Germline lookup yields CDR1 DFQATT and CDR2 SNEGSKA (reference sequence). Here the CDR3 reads CSASHPRAGIVDNEQFF. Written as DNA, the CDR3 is TGCAGTGCTAGTCACCCTAGGGCGGGGATCGTCGACAATGAGCAGTTCTTC.

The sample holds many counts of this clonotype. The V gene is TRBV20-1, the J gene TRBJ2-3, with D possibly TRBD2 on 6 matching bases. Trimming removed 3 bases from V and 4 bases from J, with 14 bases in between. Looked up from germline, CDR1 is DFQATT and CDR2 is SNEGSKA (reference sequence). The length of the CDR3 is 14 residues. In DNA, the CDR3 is TGCAGTGCTAGCACCGGGCGGGGTTCAGATACGCAGTATTTT. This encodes CSASTGRGSDTQYF.

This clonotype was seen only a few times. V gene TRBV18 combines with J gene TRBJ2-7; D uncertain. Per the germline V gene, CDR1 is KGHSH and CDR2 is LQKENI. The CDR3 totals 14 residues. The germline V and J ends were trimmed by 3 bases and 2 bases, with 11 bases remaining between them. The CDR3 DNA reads TGTGCCAGCTCACCGGCGGTACGAACCTACGAGCAGTACTTC. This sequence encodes CASSPAVRTYEQYF.

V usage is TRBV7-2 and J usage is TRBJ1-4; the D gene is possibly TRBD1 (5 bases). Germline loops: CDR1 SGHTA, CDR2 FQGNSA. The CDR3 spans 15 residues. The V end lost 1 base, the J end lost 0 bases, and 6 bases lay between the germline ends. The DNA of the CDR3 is TGTGCCAGCAGCTTAGGACAGACAACTAATGAAAAACTGTTTTTT. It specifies CASSLGQTTNEKLFF.

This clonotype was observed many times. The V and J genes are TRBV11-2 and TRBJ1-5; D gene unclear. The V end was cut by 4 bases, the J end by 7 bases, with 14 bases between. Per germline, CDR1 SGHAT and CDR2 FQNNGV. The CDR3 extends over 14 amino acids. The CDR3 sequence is CASSSDANGQPQHF. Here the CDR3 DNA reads TGTGCCAGCAGCTCCGACGCCAATGGACAGCCCCAGCATTTT. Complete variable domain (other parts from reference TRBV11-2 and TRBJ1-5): EAGVAQSPRYKIIEKRQSVAFWCNPISGHATLYWYQQILGQGPKLLIQFQNNGVVDDSQLPKDRFSAERLKGVDSTLKIQPAKLEDSAVYLCASSSDANGQPQHFGDGTRLSIL.

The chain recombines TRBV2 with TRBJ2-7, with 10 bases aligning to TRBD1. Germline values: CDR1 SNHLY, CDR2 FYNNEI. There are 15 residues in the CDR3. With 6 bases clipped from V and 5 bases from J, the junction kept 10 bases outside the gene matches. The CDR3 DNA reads TGTGCCAGCAGCCCAAGACAGGGGGCAAGGAACGAGCAGTACTTC. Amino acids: CASSPRQGARNEQYF.

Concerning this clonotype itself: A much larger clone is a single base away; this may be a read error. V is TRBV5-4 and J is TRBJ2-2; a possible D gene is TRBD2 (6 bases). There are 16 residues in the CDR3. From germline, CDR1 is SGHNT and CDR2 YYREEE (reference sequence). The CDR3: CGSSALGGANTGELFF. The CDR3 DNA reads TGTGGCAGCAGCGCCCTGGGGGGTGCGAACACCGGGGAGCTGTTTTTT.

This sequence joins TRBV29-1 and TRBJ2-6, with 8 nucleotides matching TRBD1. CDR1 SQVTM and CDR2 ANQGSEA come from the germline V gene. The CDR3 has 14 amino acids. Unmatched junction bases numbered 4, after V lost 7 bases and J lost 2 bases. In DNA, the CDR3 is TGCAGCGCGACAGGGGACACTGGGGCCAACGTCCTGACTTTC. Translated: CSATGDTGANVLTF.

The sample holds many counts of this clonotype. The CDR3 is CSARTSGRGSYEQYF. The DNA of the CDR3 is TGCAGTGCTAGAACGAGCGGGAGGGGTTCCTACGAGCAGTACTTC. This chain connects TRBV20-1 to TRBJ2-7; the match to TRBD2 covers 10 bases. The junction had 5 bases not matched to a gene; V was cut back by 2 bases and J by 1 base. Germline lookup yields CDR1 DFQATT and CDR2 SNEGSKA (reference sequence). The CDR3 runs to 15 residues.

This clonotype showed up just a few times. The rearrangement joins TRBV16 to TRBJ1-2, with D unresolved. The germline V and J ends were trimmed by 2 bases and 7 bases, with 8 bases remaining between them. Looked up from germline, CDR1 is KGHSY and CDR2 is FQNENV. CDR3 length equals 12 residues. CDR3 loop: CASSQNTVGYTF. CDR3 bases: TGTGCCAGCAGCCAAAACACTGTTGGCTACACCTTC.